This is a list of T cell receptor beta chains from one sample in a study of cytomegalovirus exposure and HLA in healthy donors. Sequenced by immunoSEQ multiplex PCR; TCRdb stores in-frame clones only, minus some. This table has 150,000 to 170,000 clones, roughly 70% appearing once. Sequencing was carried out using PBMCs. The receptors come from a man aged 25-45 years in good health and CMV-seronegative. The CDR3 runs from the conserved cysteine through the conserved F or W. The D gene is left open where the match is weak. Expanded clones get a size class; other rows say once, few or many, or leave the size out.

D	size	V	J	DNA	CDR3
TRBD1	.	TRBV5-1	TRBJ2-7	TGCGCCAGCAGCCTGATGACAGGGACCTACGAGCAGTACTTC	CASSLMTGTYEQYF
.	.	TRBV11-2	TRBJ1-6	TGTGCCAGCAGCTTATTAGGGGACTTCTATAATTCACCCCTCCACTTT	CASSLLGDFYNSPLHF
.	.	TRBV19	TRBJ2-3	TGTGCCAGTAGTATAGAAGCAGGGATCACAGATACGCAGTATTTT	CASSIEAGITDTQYF
.	once	TRBV28	TRBJ1-1	TGTGCCAGCGGGTCCTCTACAGGGAAATTTGGCACTGAAGCTTTCTTT	CASGSSTGKFGTEAFF
.	.	TRBV28	TRBJ1-2	TGTGCCAGCAGTTTGGACAGTAACTATGGCTACCCCTTC	CASSLDSNYGYPF
.	few	TRBV6-1	TRBJ1-2	TGTGCCAGCAGTGAACCTTGGGGAGGGAACTATGGCTACACCTTC	CASSEPWGGNYGYTF
TRBD2	once	TRBV7-7	TRBJ2-5	TGTGCCAGCAGCTTAGGTCTGGCGGGGGTCCAAGAGACCCAGTACTTC	CASSLGLAGVQETQYF
.	.	TRBV4-3	TRBJ2-2	TGCGCCAGCAGCCAAGGCGGCACACTCGGAACCACCGGGGAGCTGTTTTTT	CASSQGGTLGTTGELFF
TRBD1	few	TRBV6-1	TRBJ1-1	TGTGCCAGCAGTGAGCCGCAGGGGGTGAACACTGAAGCTTTCTTT	CASSEPQGVNTEAFF
TRBD2	.	TRBV10-2	TRBJ2-7	TGCGCCAGCAGTGGGGCGGGGGCCTACGAGCAGTACTTC	CASSGAGAYEQYF
TRBD2	.	TRBV27	TRBJ2-1	TGTGCCAGCAGTTTATCGTCTAGCGGGTTGGGGAATGAGCAGTTCTTC	CASSLSSSGLGNEQFF
.	few	TRBV7-9	TRBJ1-2	TGTGCCAGCATCCACGAGGGGGAAGGATATGGCTACACCTTC	CASIHEGEGYGYTF
TRBD1	.	TRBV5-1	TRBJ1-2	TGCGCCAGCAGCTCCGGGACAGGAGACTATGGCTACACCTTC	CASSSGTGDYGYTF
.	.	TRBV28	TRBJ1-2	TGTGCCAGCGCAGCGGCAAACTATGGCTACACCTTC	CASAAANYGYTF
TRBD2	.	TRBV5-1	TRBJ2-1	TGCGCCAGCAGCTCCGCGGGGGGGCTTAGTGAGCAGTTCTTC	CASSSAGGLSEQFF
TRBD1	.	TRBV7-9	TRBJ2-1	TGTGCCAGCATTTCAGGGACAGGGCTAAATGAGCAGTTCTTC	CASISGTGLNEQFF